This T cell receptor beta chain was retrieved from a study of tissue T cells after allogeneic stem cell transplantation. Study-wide results and caveats: Few T cell clones were shared across patients, but motif clusters showed tissue-specific shared signatures. Alloreactivity or antigen specificity of tissue TCRs was not determined; some clones might be host cells.

The CDR3 has 15 amino acids. Germline CDR1 MNHEY, CDR2 SMNVEV (reference sequence). The V gene end was trimmed by 4 bases and the J gene end by 4 bases; junction bases not matched to a gene: 7. A note on this clone: Antigen specificity is unknown.

CDR3 sequences, V/J genes, frequencies and template counts came from survey-depth TCRbeta sequencing. The method was immunoSEQ multiplex PCR; TCRdb's version includes in-frame clones alone and lacks a portion of them. The table shows some 7,000 clones, with around 78% occurring only once. Specimen: skin, collected at autopsy. This TCR came from a male patient aged 60 or older with steroid-refractory graft-versus-host disease after an allogeneic stem cell transplant. A subset of T cells may come from the graft donor. The J gene is TRBJ1-2, the V gene TRBV27, with 9 bases lining up with TRBD1. The CDR3 loop is CASSSPDRGIYGYTF. The CDR3 nucleotides are TGTGCCAGCAGTTCGCCGGACAGGGGTATCTATGGCTACACCTTC.